This T cell receptor beta chain was observed in a study of patients and donors after allogeneic stem cell transplantation (dated by TCRdb to the early 2020s). Receptors were amplified or captured by RT-PCR. The sequencer listed for this sample is NextSeq 550. The public reads were quality trimmed at Q25 with fastp and then assembled into clones with MiXCR by TCRdb, keeping productive beta chains. Here each entry gathers all rows of one CDR3 protein and keeps the most common genes and DNA. The sample table holds about 2,600 distinct CDR3 sequences, of which about 8% were seen once. Clones ranked in the top ten supply 9.6% of the sample. The junction shows trimming of 3 bases on V and 6 bases on J, plus 11 bases between the germline ends. From the cysteine up to the phenylalanine, the CDR3 has a length of 13 residues. Only the CDR3 portion is preserved as DNA: 39 bases, with reading frame beginning at the first base. Based on the germline V gene (reference sequence), the CDR1 and CDR2 sequences are DFQATT and SNEGSKA.

This clonotype was found a few times. Its antigen has not been determined. There are no base qualities to consult, and no much larger clone falls within one base. Sequencing input: blood, either unsorted or a sorted T cell fraction (not recorded which). The TCR was taken from a human donor who was either an allogeneic HSCT recipient or a stem cell or donor lymphocyte infusion donor (not recorded which). It is not recorded whose cells these are; they may come from a transplant donor. The V and J genes are TRBV20-1 and TRBJ2-2, with the identity of the D gene unclear. The CDR3 in this case is CSASRSLAGELFF. The DNA is as follows: TGCAGTGCTAGTCGGTCCTTAGCCGGGGAGCTGTTTTTT.